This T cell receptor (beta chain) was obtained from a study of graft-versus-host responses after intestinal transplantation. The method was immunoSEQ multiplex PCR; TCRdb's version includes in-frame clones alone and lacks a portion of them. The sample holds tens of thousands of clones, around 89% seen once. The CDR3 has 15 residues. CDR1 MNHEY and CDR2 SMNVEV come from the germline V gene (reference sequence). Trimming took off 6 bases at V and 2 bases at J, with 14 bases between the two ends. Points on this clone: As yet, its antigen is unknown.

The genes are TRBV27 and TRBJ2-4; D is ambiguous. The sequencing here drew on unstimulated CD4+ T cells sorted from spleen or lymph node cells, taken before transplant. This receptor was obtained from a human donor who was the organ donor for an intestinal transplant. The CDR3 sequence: CASSDRLLPKNIQYF. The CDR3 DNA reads TGTGCCAGCAGCGATAGACTTCTTCCCAAAAACATTCAGTACTTC.